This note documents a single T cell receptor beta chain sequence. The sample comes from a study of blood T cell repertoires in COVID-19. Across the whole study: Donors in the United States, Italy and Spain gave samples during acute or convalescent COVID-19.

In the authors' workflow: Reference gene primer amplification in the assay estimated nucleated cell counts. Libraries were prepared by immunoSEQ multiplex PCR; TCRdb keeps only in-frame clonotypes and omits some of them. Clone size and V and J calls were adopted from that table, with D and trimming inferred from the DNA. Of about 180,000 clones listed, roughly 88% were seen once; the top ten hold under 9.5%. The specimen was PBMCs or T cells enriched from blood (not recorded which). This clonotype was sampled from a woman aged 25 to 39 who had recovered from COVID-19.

Here the CDR3 reads CAISEGGSTNYGYTF. The CDR3, as DNA: TGTGCCATCAGTGAGGGGGGCAGTACTAACTATGGCTACACCTTC. V is TRBV10-3 and J is TRBJ1-2, with a possible D match to TRBD1 (6 bases). The CDR3 has 15 amino acids. Germline V lookup: CDR1 ENHRY, CDR2 SYGVKD. The V and J ends lost 2 bases and 0 bases respectively, with 10 bases between them.